Sequencing of this T cell receptor beta chain was carried out in a study of T-cell reconstitution after alpha-beta-depleted transplantation in children listed by TCRdb under 2016. Some background on the complete study: The study quantitatively tracked T-cell immune reconstitution after TCRalphabeta/CD19-depleted allogeneic hematopoietic cell transplantation in children using TCR repertoire profiling.

As concerns this clonotype: What this receptor recognizes is not known. This may be a read error, as it is one base from a much larger clone. The CDR3 does not end in the conserved phenylalanine or tryptophan, so this is likely a read error.

The CDR3 totals 13 residues, both ends included. Just the 39-base CDR3 DNA is kept, in frame starting at base 1. For CDR1 and CDR2, the germline V gene (reference sequence) lists SEHNR and FQNEAQ. The V end loses 5 bases and the J end loses 5 bases, and a stretch of 12 bases separates them. Results and caveats for the whole study, not just this receptor: Hyperexpanded clone frequencies declined over subsequent months; after one year, T-cell counts and TCRbeta diversity were mostly attributed to newly produced T cells. The high TCRbeta diversity at day 60 in some patients was ascribed to recipient T cells and intrathymic progenitors that had survived conditioning. Apparently early alphabetaT-cell count recovery about two months after transplant reportedly relied on only several hundred rapidly expanded clones derived from non-depleted graft cells.

Interpreted using the paper, the treatment or condition label stands for: allogeneic hematopoietic cell transplantation with graft depleted of TCRalphabeta T cells and CD19 B cells. TCRalphabeta/CD19-depleted allogeneic hematopoietic cell grafts were given to the transplant recipients, all of whom were children. The library was built by means of PCR. Instrument used: Illumina HiSeq 2500. TCR libraries were prepared with molecular barcoding, using unique molecular identifiers to normalize TCRbeta repertoire quantification. The public reads were reanalyzed by TCRdb: fastp trimming at Q25, MiXCR alignment, in-frame beta chains only. Every CDR3 protein is listed once, alongside the most common genes and DNA of its rows. For this sample there are under 75,000 distinct CDR3 sequences; 11% appear just once. The ten biggest clones cover around 14% of the sample.

The clonotype comes from a boy between 10 and 17 years old with acute myeloid leukemia, due to receive a stem cell transplant. The sample consisted of PBMCs, taken before TCRalphabeta/CD19-depleted stem cell transplant. The chain is encoded by TRBV7-9 joined to TRBJ2-5, with no reliable assignment of the D segment. The CDR3 reads as follows: CASSPTQQETQYL. In nucleotide form, the sequence is TGTGCCAGCAGCCCCACTCAACAGGAGACCCAGTACTTA.